Below are 21 T cell receptor beta chains sequenced from a single sample in a study of blood T cells in healthy people across ages. Primed by a sample-barcoded 5' primer and a J-beta primer mix, a second PCR proceeded for about 7 to 12 cycles. TCRdb ran MiXCR on the 5' RACE reads and lists one entry per CDR3 protein. This sample has 450,000 to 600,000 distinct CDR3 sequences, with roughly a quarter found just once. These data were also reused for a study on T cells of mothers and their children.

Sample: blood. The receptor source for this set is a boy aged 2-15 years in good health.

The chain uses TRBV5-1 and TRBJ2-1, with TRBD2 as a possible D gene (7 bases). V lost 4 bases and J lost 9, with 23 bases in between. CDR1 and CDR2 (germline): SGHRS, YFSETQ. The CDR3 contains 16 residues. CDR3 protein: CASSKREIGGLSEQFF. In DNA form, the CDR3 reads TGCGCCAGCAGCAAGCGGGAAATAGGGGGGTTGAGTGAGCAGTTCTTC.

This clonotype was found a few times. This rearrangement joins TRBV7-6 to TRBJ2-7; no firm D call. V was cut by 0 bases and J by 6 bases, with 18 bases left in between. Germline V gene sequence: CDR1 SGHVS, CDR2 FNYEAQ. The CDR3 runs to 16 residues. CDR3 loop: CASSLAKSQSYGEQYF. CDR3 sequence (DNA): TGTGCCAGCAGCTTAGCTAAGTCCCAATCCTACGGCGAGCAGTACTTC.

Only a few counts were recorded for this clonotype. The rearrangement joins TRBV12-3 or TRBV12-4 to TRBJ2-1, with TRBD1 matching over 7 bases. The end of the DNA is better explained by TRBJ2-7, so the J call may be wrong. The length of the CDR3 is 16 residues. The CDR3 sequence is CASSPPWGTEAYEQYF. In nucleotides, the CDR3 is TGTGCCAGCAGCCCCCCTTGGGGGACAGAGGCCTACGAGCAGTACTTC.

The J gene is TRBJ2-7, the V gene TRBV7-9; D is perhaps TRBD1 (6 bases). Germline V gives CDR1 SEHNR, CDR2 FQNEAQ (reference sequence). With 5 bases removed from V and 2 bases from J, the gap between germline ends came to 13 bases. The CDR3 loop spans 14 amino acids. CDR3 sequence reads: CASSIAGEPYEQYF. The CDR3 DNA is TGTGCCAGCAGCATCGCAGGGGAGCCCTACGAGCAGTACTTC.

The chain uses TRBV6-6 and TRBJ2-5, with TRBD2 matching 11 bases. TRBJ2-7 explains the end of the DNA better; the J call may be wrong. This CDR3 contains 15 residues. From germline, CDR1 is MNHNY and CDR2 SVGAGI (reference sequence). The CDR3 loop reads CASRLNSGRGHEQYF. The CDR3, as DNA: TGTGCCAGCAGGCTAAATAGCGGGAGGGGCCACGAGCAGTACTTC.

The rearrangement links TRBV12-3 or TRBV12-4 to TRBJ2-1, with unresolved D. The CDR3 contains 14 residues. V lost 5 bases, J lost 2 bases, and 10 bases lay in between. The CDR3 is CASSPGRAYNEQFF. The CDR3 DNA reads TGTGCCAGCAGTCCTGGACGGGCCTACAATGAGCAGTTCTTC.

J is TRBJ1-5 and V is TRBV5-5; unclear D gene. Germline V lookup: CDR1 SGHKS, CDR2 YYEKEE (reference sequence). V lost 2 bases and J 0 bases, leaving 12 bases between the germline ends. This CDR3 has 16 amino acids. Here the CDR3 DNA reads TGTGCCAGCAGCTTATCCGGATCTTATAGCAATCAGCCCCAGCATTTT. Translating gives CASSLSGSYSNQPQHF.

The chain carries TRBV27 and TRBJ1-4; D perhaps matches TRBD1 (5 bases). Germline V gene sequence: CDR1 MNHEY, CDR2 SMNVEV (reference sequence). The CDR3 contains 15 residues. The germline V and J ends were trimmed by 2 bases and 8 bases, with 15 bases remaining between them. This chain's CDR3 is CASSLGGAVIEKLFF. In DNA form, the CDR3 reads TGTGCCAGCAGTTTAGGAGGGGCGGTGATCGAAAAACTGTTTTTT.

This clonotype was picked up a small number of times. The genes are TRBV12-3 or TRBV12-4 and TRBJ1-1, with TRBD1 as a possible D gene (5 bases). CDR3 length equals 17 residues. Trimming removed 3 bases at V and 5 bases at J, with 22 bases between. The CDR3 protein is CASSFRGRSRAGTEAFF. The DNA of the CDR3 is TGTGCCAGCAGTTTCAGAGGTAGAAGCAGGGCTGGGACTGAAGCTTTCTTT.

The CDR3 bases are TGTGCCATCAGTGAGTCTGGGGACAGTTATGGCTACACCTTC. Its translation: CAISESGDSYGYTF. This chain joins TRBV10-3 and TRBJ1-2; 7 nucleotides match TRBD1. The CDR3 is 14 amino acids. Germline lookup yields CDR1 ENHRY and CDR2 SYGVKD. Losses at the gene ends were 0 bases for V and 5 bases for J; bases not matched to a gene: 3.

This clonotype was seen a single time. CDR3 loop: CASSSQTFSYNEQFF. CDR3 DNA: TGTGCCAGCAGTTCACAGACTTTCTCCTACAATGAGCAGTTCTTC. This chain joins TRBV7-2 and TRBJ2-1; D not resolved. V was cut by 6 bases and J by 0 bases, with 12 bases left in between. Germline V lookup: CDR1 SGHTA, CDR2 FQGNSA. The CDR3 runs to 15 residues. Drawing the rest from reference TRBV7-2 and TRBJ2-1, the complete variable domain is GAGVSQSPSNKVTEKGKDVELRCDPISGHTALYWYRQSLGQGLEFLIYFQGNSAPDKSGLPSDRFSAERTGGSVSTLTIQRTQQEDSAVYLCASSSQTFSYNEQFFGPGTRLTVL.

This rearrangement joins TRBV27 to TRBJ2-3; 8 bases are shared with TRBD1. CDR1 is MNHEY and CDR2 is SMNVEV in the germline V gene (reference sequence). V gave up 0 bases and J gave up 6 bases; unmatched junction bases: 5. The CDR3 runs to 15 residues. The CDR3 loop is CASSLSQGARDTQYF. In nucleotides, the CDR3 is TGTGCCAGCAGTTTATCGCAGGGGGCGCGGGATACGCAGTATTTT.

This clonotype has only a few counts. The rearrangement joins TRBV20-1 to TRBJ1-1, with a possible D match to TRBD1 (5 bases). CDR3 length equals 13 residues. Between the trimmed V and J ends, which lost 3 bases and 6 bases, there was a span of 14 bases. Germline V gene sequence: CDR1 DFQATT, CDR2 SNEGSKA (reference sequence). This chain's CDR3 is CSASGSGGAEAFF. CDR3 DNA: TGCAGTGCTAGTGGTTCGGGGGGTGCTGAAGCTTTCTTT.

J is TRBJ2-7 and V is TRBV12-3 or TRBV12-4; D gene unclear. The J call is in doubt because the DNA end fits TRBJ2-1 better. The CDR3 is made up of 12 amino acids. The CDR3 loop is CASSFSRNEQFF. DNA for the CDR3: TGTGCCAGCAGTTTCAGCCGGAATGAGCAGTTCTTC.

The chain carries TRBV6-5 and TRBJ2-7; D uncertain. Germline values: CDR1 MNHEY, CDR2 SVGAGI. The CDR3 contains 13 residues. Trimming took 6 bases from V and 0 from J, leaving 9 bases between them. The CDR3: CASRRAGSYEQYF. The CDR3 DNA sequence: TGTGCCAGCAGAAGGGCTGGCTCCTACGAGCAGTACTTC.

The chain joins TRBV29-1 to TRBJ2-5; possible D gene TRBD2, 6 bases. CDR1 SQVTM and CDR2 ANQGSEA come from the germline V gene. Trimming shortened V by 1 base and J by 5 bases, and 14 bases separated the two germline ends. CDR3 size: 14 residues. The CDR3 DNA follows: TGCAGCGTTGAAGGGCGCGCGGGGTGGGAGACCCAGTACTTC. This codes for CSVEGRAGWETQYF.

The V gene is TRBV18, the J gene TRBJ2-2; 11 bases are shared with TRBD2. Per the germline V gene, CDR1 is KGHSH and CDR2 is LQKENI. V dropped 5 bases and J dropped 3; count of bases not matched to a gene: 5. This CDR3 contains 16 residues. CDR3 nucleotides: TGTGCCAGCTCAGCTACTAGCGGGGGAGACACCGGGGAGCTGTTTTTT. Translation: CASSATSGGDTGELFF.

This clonotype has only a few counts. The rearrangement uses TRBV6-1 and TRBJ1-4, with D unclear. Between the trimmed V and J ends, which lost 3 bases and 0 bases, there was a span of 17 bases. The CDR3 sequence is 18 residues long. Germline V gene lookup returns CDR1 MNHNS and CDR2 SASEGT. The CDR3 loop reads CASSDGLWRDTTNEKLFF. CDR3 in DNA: TGTGCCAGCAGTGACGGCCTATGGAGGGATACAACTAATGAAAAACTGTTTTTT.

The J gene is TRBJ1-6, the V gene TRBV7-9, with D tentatively TRBD1 (5 bases). V lost 6 bases and J 10 bases, leaving 16 bases between the germline ends. Looked up from germline, CDR1 is SEHNR and CDR2 is FQNEAQ (reference sequence). The CDR3 covers 14 residues. The CDR3: CASRDRTNGSPLHF. CDR3 DNA: TGTGCCAGCAGAGATCGGACAAACGGGTCACCCCTCCACTTT.

In this sample, this clonotype turned up a few times. This rearrangement joins TRBV2 to TRBJ2-6; the D gene is possibly TRBD2 (5 bases). Germline CDR1 and CDR2: SNHLY and FYNNEI. The CDR3 loop spans 17 amino acids. Trimming cost V 3 bases and J 0 bases, with 12 bases left between them. This CDR3 reads CASSERLPSSGANVLTF. CDR3 nucleotides: TGTGCCAGCAGTGAGAGACTACCCAGCTCTGGGGCCAACGTCCTGACTTTC. The full variable domain, rest sourced from reference TRBV2 and TRBJ2-6, is EPEVTQTPSHQVTQMGQEVILRCVPISNHLYFYWYRQILGQKVEFLVSFYNNEISEKSEIFDDQFSVERPDGSNFTLKIRSTKLEDSAMYFCASSERLPSSGANVLTFGAGSRLTVL.

This clonotype was recorded a few times. The V and J genes are TRBV19 and TRBJ2-7, with TRBD2 as a possible D gene (6 bases). V lost 7 bases, J lost 2 bases, and 15 bases lay in between. Looked up from germline, CDR1 is LNHDA and CDR2 is SQIVND (reference sequence). The CDR3 is 14 amino acids. The CDR3, as DNA: TGTGCCAGTACCCCTGCGGGGCGACCCTACGAGCAGTACTTC. Residues: CASTPAGRPYEQYF. Using reference TRBV19 and TRBJ2-7 for the parts outside the CDR3, the full variable domain is DGGITQSPKYLFRKEGQNVTLSCEQNLNHDAMYWYRQDPGQGLRLIYYSQIVNDFQKGDIAEGYSVSREKKESFPLTVTSAQKNPTAFYLCASTPAGRPYEQYFGPGTRLTVT.